The source of this T cell receptor beta chain is a study of CD8+ T cells in alopecia areata. Comment on this clone: Its specificity is unknown.

Isolated RNA was reverse transcribed into cDNA used as the sequencing template. Here immunoSEQ multiplex PCR was the method, and the copy in TCRdb shows in-frame clones only, minus some. The sample has more than 130,000 clones; 82% are singletons. Study-wide results and limits: While tofacitinib was given, many expanded lesional clones persisted in scalp and blood. Higher clonality than in normal scalp was seen in lesional scalp, especially alopecia totalis/universalis.

Documented treatment: oral pan-JAK inhibitor, 5-10 mg twice daily. Cell sorting on a FACSAria was used to separate CD4+ and CD8+ T cells from the PBMCs. Germline V gene lookup returns CDR1 LNHDA and CDR2 SQIVND (reference sequence). The CDR3 loop spans 12 amino acids. V lost 4 bases, J lost 6 bases, and 8 bases lay in between. The source was CD8+ T cells sorted from blood, collected at week 4, from a patient treated with tofacitinib. This TCR was sampled from a human donor with alopecia areata. The chain is built from TRBV19 and TRBJ2-3; D remains unclear. The CDR3 here is CASSNVWDTQYF. The CDR3 region has the DNA TGTGCCAGTAGTAATGTCTGGGATACGCAGTATTTT.